A single sample gave rise to the 29 T cell receptor beta chains below, sequenced in a study of T cell repertoires in cytomegalovirus infection. TCRdb reprocessed the reads with MiXCR, giving one entry per CDR3 protein. The table records about 400,000 distinct CDR3 sequences, about 35% of them present only once. These receptors lack a known antigen. The sequenced sample was cultured PBMCs, obtained from culture after CMV antigen stimulation. The origin of the receptors is a human donor in good health (CMV status not recorded). Some clones in this sample may be carry-over from other donors' samples.

The chain recombines TRBV18 with TRBJ1-5; D perhaps matches TRBD1 (6 bases). Trimming shortened V by 3 bases and J by 5 bases, and 14 bases separated the two germline ends. Germline CDR1 and CDR2: KGHSH and LQKENI. CDR3 length: 15 amino acids. This CDR3 is CASSPSGGADQPQHF. Written as DNA, the CDR3 is TGTGCCAGCTCACCCTCGGGGGGCGCCGATCAGCCCCAGCATTTT.

This clonotype was detected many times. The gene calls are TRBV7-2 and TRBJ2-5, with 10 bases matching TRBD2. Trimming removed 1 base from V and 6 bases from J; junction bases left unmatched: 11. Per the germline V gene, CDR1 is SGHTA and CDR2 is FQGNSA. The length of the CDR3 is 17 residues. The CDR3 nucleotides read TGTGCCAGCAGCTTAGTTCCTAGCGGGAGTATTATGAAGACCCAGTACTTC. Encoded protein: CASSLVPSGSIMKTQYF.

This clonotype occurred a few times. J is TRBJ1-2 and V is TRBV7-2, with D possibly being TRBD1 (6 bases). The CDR3 covers 13 residues. Trimming took off 6 bases at V and 7 bases at J, with 15 bases between the two ends. Germline CDR1 SGHTA, CDR2 FQGNSA. The CDR3 spells CASRNRQEAGYTF. As DNA, the CDR3 is TGTGCCAGCAGGAACCGACAGGAAGCTGGCTACACCTTC. The entire variable domain, with the rest obtained from reference TRBV7-2 and TRBJ1-2, is as follows: GAGVSQSPSNKVTEKGKDVELRCDPISGHTALYWYRQSLGQGLEFLIYFQGNSAPDKSGLPSDRFSAERTGGSVSTLTIQRTQQEDSAVYLCASRNRQEAGYTFGSGTRLTVV.

This clonotype has just a few counts. V and J are TRBV7-8 and TRBJ2-1; 7 bases match TRBD1. The ends lost 5 bases at V and 2 bases at J; junction bases unmatched: 9. The germline V gene has CDR1 SGHVS and CDR2 FQNEAQ. The CDR3 contains 16 residues. CDR3 sequence reads: CASSEVWTGPYNEQFF. The CDR3, as DNA: TGTGCCAGCAGCGAAGTGTGGACAGGCCCCTACAATGAGCAGTTCTTC.

The gene calls are TRBV7-9 and TRBJ2-1, with a weak D call TRBD2 (6 bases). The CDR3 has 19 amino acids. Germline loops: CDR1 SEHNR, CDR2 FQNEAQ (reference sequence). V dropped 3 bases and J dropped 1 base, with 22 bases sitting between them. The CDR3 sequence: CASSFPSAAEGSSYNEQFF. CDR3 DNA: TGTGCCAGCAGCTTTCCCTCGGCCGCGGAGGGCTCTTCCTACAATGAGCAGTTCTTC.

Many counts were recorded for this clonotype. The rearrangement links TRBV7-2 to TRBJ2-4, with unresolved D. There are 14 residues in the CDR3. Trimming took off 5 bases at V and 6 bases at J, with 14 bases between the two ends. CDR1 and CDR2 from the germline V gene are SGHTA and FQGNSA. The CDR3 spells CASSQSGPGNIQYF. The CDR3 coding sequence is TGTGCCAGCAGCCAATCAGGCCCCGGAAACATTCAGTACTTC.

This chain connects TRBV12-5 to TRBJ2-7; 7 positions match TRBD1. Germline CDR1 is LGHNT and CDR2 is FRNRAP. The CDR3 consists of 15 residues. Unmatched junction bases numbered 6, after V lost 4 bases and J lost 0 bases. This CDR3 is CASGSPGTDSYEQYV. In DNA form, the CDR3 reads TGTGCTAGTGGTTCTCCAGGGACAGACTCCTACGAGCAGTACGTC.

This clonotype was recorded at least ten times. The chain carries TRBV7-2 and TRBJ2-7, with 7 bases fitting TRBD1. Germline V gene sequence: CDR1 SGHTA, CDR2 FQGNSA. V dropped 4 bases and J dropped 4; count of bases not matched to a gene: 4. This CDR3 is 13 amino acids long. CDR3 amino acids: CASSYGQEYEQYV. The CDR3 bases are TGTGCCAGCAGCTACGGACAGGAGTACGAGCAGTACGTC.

V and J are TRBV7-9 and TRBJ1-6; 10 bases match TRBD1. Germline-derived CDR1 and CDR2 are SEHNR and FQNEAQ (reference sequence). The CDR3 has 14 residues. The V gene end was trimmed by 5 bases and the J gene end by 11 bases; junction bases not matched to a gene: 6. The CDR3 bases are TGTGCCAGCAGCCTAGGACAGGGGGATCCACCCCTCCACTTT. Encoded protein: CASSLGQGDPPLHF.

This chain connects TRBV2 to TRBJ2-1; D ambiguous. In germline, CDR1 is SNHLY, CDR2 FYNNEI. This CDR3 comprises 14 residues. V was cut by 0 bases and J by 4 bases, with 7 bases left in between. The CDR3 region is CASSEAELYNEQFF. The CDR3 DNA sequence: TGTGCCAGCAGTGAAGCTGAGCTTTACAATGAGCAGTTCTTC.

There are a few counts of this clonotype. This chain joins TRBV6-2 or TRBV6-3 and TRBJ2-7, with a tentative D call TRBD1 (6 bases). Germline loops: CDR1 MNHEY, CDR2 SVGEGT. The CDR3 loop spans 16 amino acids. V dropped 6 bases and J dropped 3 bases, with 21 bases sitting between them. The chain's CDR3 is CASRNDRTEPNYEQYF. The DNA for the CDR3 is TGTGCCAGCAGAAACGACAGGACAGAACCCAACTACGAGCAGTACTTC.

The rearrangement joins TRBV7-3 to TRBJ1-6, with D maybe TRBD1 (5 bases). Germline CDR1 SGHTA, CDR2 FQGTGA. This CDR3 spans 13 amino acids. V was shortened by 5 bases and J by 11 bases, with 13 bases between the two germline ends. CDR3 residues: CASSPGGGTPLHF. In DNA, the CDR3 is TGTGCCAGCAGCCCCGGCGGGGGAACACCCCTCCACTTT. The variable domain in full, completed from reference TRBV7-3 and TRBJ1-6, reads GAGVSQTPSNKVTEKGKYVELRCDPISGHTALYWYRQSLGQGPEFLIYFQGTGAADDSGLPNDRFFAVRPEGSVSTLKIQRTERGDSAVYLCASSPGGGTPLHFGNGTRLTVT.

The V call is TRBV20-1, the J call TRBJ2-1, with 8 bases that match TRBD2. With V trimmed by 4 bases and J by 5 bases, 7 bases remained unmatched. This CDR3 region has 14 residues. Germline CDR1 reads DFQATT; CDR2 reads SNEGSKA (reference sequence). CDR3 region: CSATRAGGDNEQFF. CDR3 in DNA: TGCAGTGCTACCAGGGCGGGAGGTGACAATGAGCAGTTCTTC.

The V gene is TRBV7-4, the J gene TRBJ2-2; D may be TRBD1 (6 bases). Germline lookup yields CDR1 SGHVT and CDR2 SQSDAQ. The germline V and J ends were trimmed by 3 bases and 6 bases, with 11 bases remaining between them. The CDR3 runs to 14 residues. CDR3 DNA: TGTGCCAGCAGCTTTCAGGGGTGGGCCGGGGAGCTGTTTTTT. The encoded protein is CASSFQGWAGELFF.

There are many counts of this clonotype. V and J are TRBV7-2 and TRBJ1-3, with D uncertain. The CDR3 spans 12 residues. From germline, CDR1 is SGHTA and CDR2 FQGNSA. V was cut by 5 bases and J by 8 bases, with 10 bases left in between. The CDR3 DNA reads as TGTGCCAGCAGCCCCTCCCGGGACACCATATATTTT. Protein product: CASSPSRDTIYF. Full variable domain (rest looked up from reference TRBV7-2 and TRBJ1-3): GAGVSQSPSNKVTEKGKDVELRCDPISGHTALYWYRQSLGQGLEFLIYFQGNSAPDKSGLPSDRFSAERTGGSVSTLTIQRTQQEDSAVYLCASSPSRDTIYFGEGSWLTVV.

This chain joins TRBV20-1 and TRBJ2-7, with a possible D match to TRBD1 (6 bases). Trimming left V 0 bases short and J 4 bases short, with 16 bases between. Germline CDR1 is DFQATT and CDR2 is SNEGSKA (reference sequence). This CDR3 spans 15 amino acids. Written as DNA, the CDR3 is TGCAGTGCTAGAGACCCCACAGGGCCAGGGTACGAGCAGTACTTC. Protein sequence: CSARDPTGPGYEQYF.

The chain is built from TRBV7-3 and TRBJ2-5; 7 bases agree with TRBD1. V lost 4 bases and J lost 1; bases outside the gene matches: 6. CDR1 SGHTA and CDR2 FQGTGA come from the germline V gene. This CDR3 comprises 15 residues. The CDR3 DNA reads TGTGCCAGCAGCTCGCAGGGGGTATCCCAAGAGACCCAGTACTTC. Encoded protein: CASSSQGVSQETQYF. Supplemented by reference TRBV7-3 and TRBJ2-5, the full variable domain reads GAGVSQTPSNKVTEKGKYVELRCDPISGHTALYWYRQSLGQGPEFLIYFQGTGAADDSGLPNDRFFAVRPEGSVSTLKIQRTERGDSAVYLCASSSQGVSQETQYFGPGTRLLVL.

This clonotype has just a few counts. This chain connects TRBV6-2 or TRBV6-3 to TRBJ2-1; possibly TRBD1 or TRBD2 for D (7 bases each). Germline values: CDR1 MNHEY, CDR2 SVGEGT. Trimming removed 11 bases from V and 0 bases from J, with 17 bases in between. The CDR3 consists of 15 residues. The CDR3 sequence is CAHRKRDSSYNEQFF. CDR3 in DNA: TGTGCCCATAGGAAGCGGGACAGCTCCTACAATGAGCAGTTCTTC.

In regard to this clonotype: One end of the junction varies from germline; a read error may be responsible. The rearrangement joins TRBV6-1 to TRBJ2-3; D may correspond to TRBD1 or TRBD2 (5 bases each). CDR1 and CDR2 from the germline V gene are MNHNS and SASEGT. This CDR3 has 13 amino acids. The CDR3: CASSEPGTWMGDF. CDR3 in DNA: TGTGCCAGCAGTGAACCCGGGACCTGGATGGGGGATTTT.

By sample fraction, this clonotype is medium-sized. The V and J genes are TRBV28 and TRBJ2-7, with TRBD2 identical over 9 bases. CDR3 length: 15 amino acids. V lost 2 bases and J lost 5; bases outside the gene matches: 7. Germline V gives CDR1 MDHEN, CDR2 SYDVKM. CDR3 residues: CASSLPEGLAHEQYF. In DNA form, the CDR3 reads TGTGCCAGCAGTTTACCCGAGGGACTAGCTCACGAGCAGTACTTC.

This clonotype was picked up a small number of times. V is TRBV6-5 and J is TRBJ1-2, with 10 positions matching TRBD1. The V and J ends lost 5 bases and 5 bases, in that order; junction bases with no gene match: 2. Germline CDR1 is MNHEY and CDR2 is SVGAGI. CDR3 length equals 13 residues. Here the CDR3 reads CASSRDRGYGYTF. The CDR3 DNA is TGTGCCAGCAGTCGGGACAGGGGTTATGGCTACACCTTC.

The V and J genes are TRBV7-8 and TRBJ2-7; D may be TRBD2 (6 bases). Trimming removed 5 bases at V and 1 base at J, with 12 bases between. The CDR3 consists of 14 residues. From germline, CDR1 is SGHVS and CDR2 FQNEAQ. The chain's CDR3 is CASSHGGSSYEQYV. The CDR3 DNA sequence: TGTGCCAGCAGCCACGGGGGAAGTTCCTACGAGCAGTACGTC.

In its sample, this clonotype was seen many times. The chain joins TRBV7-2 to TRBJ1-2; 8 bases fit TRBD1. J lost 8 bases, V lost 5 bases, and 10 bases had no gene match. Looked up from germline, CDR1 is SGHTA and CDR2 is FQGNSA. This CDR3 has 14 residues. The CDR3: CASSQTTGGGGYTF. The CDR3 coding sequence is TGTGCCAGCAGCCAAACAACAGGGGGAGGAGGCTACACCTTC.

The chain couples TRBV12-3 or TRBV12-4 to TRBJ1-2; D not resolved. The CDR3 length is 14 residues. Between the trimmed V and J ends, which lost 3 bases and 7 bases, there was a span of 15 bases. The CDR3 loop reads CASSLYPGGGGYTF. The CDR3 DNA reads TGTGCCAGCAGTTTGTATCCGGGAGGTGGTGGCTACACCTTC.

The chain carries TRBV5-1 and TRBJ2-1; D is unclear. The CDR3 sequence is 15 residues long. V was cut by 2 bases and J by 0 bases, with 9 bases left in between. Germline V gene data show CDR1 as SGHRS and CDR2 as YFSETQ. In nucleotides, the CDR3 is TGCGCCAGCAGCTTTTTGGAGAGCTCCTACAATGAGCAGTTCTTC. Its translation is CASSFLESSYNEQFF.

The chain recombines TRBV10-2 with TRBJ2-5; 13 bases map to TRBD2. The CDR3 loop spans 15 amino acids. Germline values: CDR1 WSHSY, CDR2 SAAADI. The J segment lost 3 bases and the V segment lost 8 bases, leaving 6 bases of the junction unmatched. In DNA form, the CDR3 reads TGCGCCAGCGGGACTAGCGGGACAGTCAAAGAGACCCAGTACTTC. Translating gives CASGTSGTVKETQYF.

This clonotype occurred a few times. The genes are TRBV7-2 and TRBJ1-3; 7 bases map to TRBD1. The length of the CDR3 is 16 residues. Germline V gives CDR1 SGHTA, CDR2 FQGNSA. The ends lost 5 bases at V and 0 bases at J; junction bases unmatched: 7. In DNA, the CDR3 is TGTGCCAGCAGCCCCGGGACAGCGAGCTCTGGAAACACCATATATTTT. Protein sequence: CASSPGTASSGNTIYF.

The chain links TRBV6-6 to TRBJ2-7; D is unclear. Deletions cut 2 bases from V and 0 bases from J, with 5 bases between. CDR3 size: 13 residues. CDR1 is MNHNY and CDR2 is SVGAGI in the germline V gene (reference sequence). In DNA, the CDR3 is TGTGCCAGCAGTTACGACGGCTCCTACGAGCAGTACTTC. This codes for CASSYDGSYEQYF.

As for this clonotype: The junction and the germline gene differ at one end; a read error may be behind it. This sequence joins TRBV12-3 or TRBV12-4 and TRBJ2-3; D is ambiguous. The CDR3 has 14 residues. CDR3 sequence: CASSLDLRTDTQYF. The CDR3 bases are TGTGCCAGCAGTTTAGATCTCCGCACGGATACGCAGTATTTT.